This T cell receptor beta chain was captured by sequencing in a study of molecular identifiers for immune sequencing clone quantification. TCRdb processed the PCR reads anew with MiXCR; each CDR3 protein has one entry. Here the sample spans some 580,000 distinct CDR3 sequences, about 25% being singletons. Germline-derived CDR1 and CDR2 are MNHEY and SMNVEV (reference sequence). The CDR3 length is 12 residues. V was trimmed by 3 bases and J by 11 bases, leaving 13 bases between them. Sequenced sample: naive CD8+ T cells from blood, with Jurkat cell RNA spiked in. Subset specified: FACS-sorted CD8+CD4-CCR7+CD45RA+ naive T cells. The origin of this receptor is a human donor in good health. Some libraries in this study had Jurkat cell RNA spiked in. V gene TRBV27 combines with J gene TRBJ1-1; D is undetermined. The CDR3 DNA reads TGTGCCAGCAGTTTTGACGGCCAGGATGCTTTCTTT. Encoded protein: CASSFDGQDAFF.